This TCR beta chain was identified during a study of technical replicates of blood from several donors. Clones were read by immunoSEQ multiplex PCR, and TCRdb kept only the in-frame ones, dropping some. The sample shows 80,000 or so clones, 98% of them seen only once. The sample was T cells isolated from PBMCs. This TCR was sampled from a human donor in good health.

The CDR3 reads CASSYSSGYYGHEQFF. CDR3 nucleotides: TGTGCCAGCAGTTACTCCAGCGGGTATTACGGCCATGAGCAGTTCTTC. The J gene is TRBJ2-1, the V gene TRBV6-5; TRBD2 might be the D (6 bases). Deletions cut 0 bases from V and 8 bases from J, with 17 bases between. Germline CDR1 reads MNHEY; CDR2 reads SVGAGI. The CDR3 is made up of 16 amino acids.